The 25 T cell receptor beta chains given below trace back to one sample, sequenced in a study of blood T cell repertoires in COVID-19. Clones were read by immunoSEQ multiplex PCR, and TCRdb kept only the in-frame ones, dropping some. The sample includes some 250,000 clones, about 80% seen only once; the top ten take 15%. The sequenced material came from PBMCs or T cells enriched from blood (not recorded which). The receptors here all came from a man aged 40-49 years who had recovered from COVID-19.

This sequence joins TRBV21-1 and TRBJ2-3; TRBD2, the table's D call, lacks a check against the DNA. TRBV21-1 is noted as a pseudogene. The CDR3 loop spans 21 amino acids. The CDR3 sequence is CASSKHHEKAGGPKIEYTQYF. CDR3 nucleotide sequence: TGTGCCAGCAGCAAGCACCACGAAAAAGCGGGGGGGCCTAAGATCGAATATACGCAGTATTTT.

The chain couples TRBV18 to TRBJ2-7; the match to TRBD1 covers 8 bases. V gave up 3 bases and J gave up 5 bases; unmatched junction bases: 6. The CDR3 consists of 14 residues. Germline CDR1 and CDR2: KGHSH and LQKENI. The CDR3 sequence: CASSPSLTGDEQYF. CDR3 DNA: TGTGCCAGCTCACCTTCCCTGACAGGGGACGAGCAGTACTTC.

This chain joins TRBV6-5 and TRBJ1-5; maybe TRBD1 (6 bases). The germline V gene has CDR1 MNHEY and CDR2 SVGAGI. Trimming took 8 bases from V and 6 from J, leaving 20 bases between them. The CDR3 runs to 15 residues. The CDR3 here is CASLNTGQWSQPQHF. As DNA, the CDR3 is TGTGCCAGCTTGAACACAGGGCAATGGTCTCAGCCCCAGCATTTT.

The chain has TRBV27 and TRBJ2-1, with 12 bases identical to TRBD1. Germline V lookup: CDR1 MNHEY, CDR2 SMNVEV (reference sequence). The CDR3 loop spans 19 amino acids. V trimming: 1 base; J trimming: 1 base; junction bases outside the gene matches: 8. In nucleotides, the CDR3 is TGTGCCAGCAGTTTATATGGGGACAGGGGGCGCGTATCCTACAATGAGCAGTTCTTC. Translation gives CASSLYGDRGRVSYNEQFF.

V usage is TRBV7-2 and J usage is TRBJ2-5, with 8 bases that match TRBD1. Germline V gene sequence: CDR1 SGHTA, CDR2 FQGNSA. The J segment lost 2 bases and the V segment lost 1 base, leaving 6 bases of the junction unmatched. This CDR3 spans 16 amino acids. The CDR3 nucleotides read TGTGCCAGCAGCTTAGTGGGGACAGGACGACAAGAGACCCAGTACTTC. This sequence encodes CASSLVGTGRQETQYF.

This clone was detected once. J is TRBJ2-2 and V is TRBV7-3, with D unclear. The CDR3 is 12 amino acids. Looked up from germline, CDR1 is SGHTA and CDR2 is FQGTGA. V dropped 6 bases and J dropped 3 bases, with 5 bases sitting between them. CDR3 protein: CASRIDTGELFF. Here the CDR3 DNA reads TGTGCCAGCAGAATAGACACCGGGGAGCTGTTTTTT.

This clone has a handful of counts. The chain employs TRBV19 and TRBJ2-7; the match to TRBD2 covers 8 bases. The V segment lost 6 bases and the J segment 2 bases; nucleotides outside the gene matches: 6. The germline V gene has CDR1 LNHDA and CDR2 SQIVND (reference sequence). This CDR3 region has 14 residues. The CDR3 here is CASSRGGTPYEQYF. CDR3 in DNA: TGTGCCAGTAGCCGCGGGGGGACCCCCTACGAGCAGTACTTC.

The rearrangement joins TRBV6-5 to TRBJ1-1; 7 bases align to TRBD1. This CDR3 is 12 amino acids long. V gave up 6 bases and J gave up 5 bases; unmatched junction bases: 3. The germline gives CDR1 MNHEY, CDR2 SVGAGI. The CDR3 DNA is TGTGCCAGCAGCAGGGGGGAAACTGAAGCTTTCTTT. It encodes CASSRGETEAFF.

Turning to this clone: The sample contains more than one DNA sequence encoding this CDR3. The CDR3 reads CASSLNSYNEQFF. CDR3 DNA sequence: TGTGCCAGCAGCTTAAACTCTTACAATGAGCAGTTCTTC. J is TRBJ2-1 and V is TRBV7-3; D remains ambiguous. Trimming removed 1 base from V and 4 bases from J, with 5 bases in between. Germline loops: CDR1 SGHTA, CDR2 FQGTGA. The CDR3 runs to 13 residues. Together with reference TRBV7-3 and TRBJ2-1, the CDR3 gives the full variable domain: GAGVSQTPSNKVTEKGKYVELRCDPISGHTALYWYRQSLGQGPEFLIYFQGTGAADDSGLPNDRFFAVRPEGSVSTLKIQRTERGDSAVYLCASSLNSYNEQFFGPGTRLTVL.

In DNA, the CDR3 is TGTGCCAGCAGCGACACCAATGAAGCTTTCTTT. Encoded protein: CASSDTNEAFF. This chain links TRBV28 with TRBJ1-1; D is ambiguous. Germline lookup yields CDR1 MDHEN and CDR2 SYDVKM. There are 11 residues in the CDR3. Trimming took off 6 bases at V and 7 bases at J, with 9 bases between the two ends.

V gene TRBV3-1 (or the pseudogene TRBV3-2) combines with J gene TRBJ1-6; D perhaps matches TRBD1 (5 bases). Deletions cut 5 bases from V and 10 bases from J, with 15 bases between. CDR1 is LGHDT, CDR2 YNNKEL, per germline (reference sequence). The CDR3 has 14 amino acids. This CDR3 is CASSFHGKGSPLHF. CDR3 DNA: TGTGCCAGCAGCTTCCATGGCAAGGGGTCACCCCTCCACTTT.

The chain joins TRBV11-2 to TRBJ2-4; 10 bases fit TRBD1. The CDR3 totals 16 residues. After removal of 5 bases from V and 5 bases from J, the junction contained 9 bases not matched to a gene. Germline loops: CDR1 SGHAT, CDR2 FQNNGV. The CDR3 DNA reads as TGTGCCAGCAGCGCCCAGGGACAGGGGTTGGAAAACATTCAGTACTTC. It codes for CASSAQGQGLENIQYF. Full variable domain (missing parts from reference TRBV11-2 and TRBJ2-4): EAGVAQSPRYKIIEKRQSVAFWCNPISGHATLYWYQQILGQGPKLLIQFQNNGVVDDSQLPKDRFSAERLKGVDSTLKIQPAKLEDSAVYLCASSAQGQGLENIQYFGAGTRLSVL.

The genes are TRBV9 and TRBJ2-5; 11 nucleotides agree with TRBD2. In germline, CDR1 is SGDLS, CDR2 YYNGEE. J was trimmed by 1 base and V by 3 bases; bases with no gene match: 5. The CDR3 is 16 residues long. The CDR3 loop reads CASSARLAGSQETQYF. CDR3 in DNA: TGTGCCAGCAGCGCCAGACTAGCGGGAAGCCAAGAGACCCAGTACTTC.

V and J are TRBV7-9 and TRBJ1-1; D ambiguous. Germline lookup yields CDR1 SEHNR and CDR2 FQNEAQ (reference sequence). The CDR3 totals 13 residues. V lost 4 bases to trimming and J lost 2 bases, with 8 bases between them. The CDR3 coding sequence is TGTGCCAGCAGCTGGAACAGCAACACTGAAGCTTTCTTT. This encodes CASSWNSNTEAFF.

J is TRBJ2-3 and V is TRBV7-2; D unresolved. Trimming removed 3 bases from V and 4 bases from J, with 11 bases in between. The CDR3 is 14 amino acids. From germline, CDR1 is SGHTA and CDR2 FQGNSA. The CDR3, as DNA: TGTGCCAGCAGCTTGCTACCGCAGGCAGATACGCAGTATTTT. Amino acids: CASSLLPQADTQYF.

The rearrangement links TRBV28 to TRBJ1-6; TRBD1 matches at 9 bases. V lost 5 bases, J lost 9 bases, and 5 bases stayed unmatched. The CDR3 sequence is 14 residues long. Germline CDR1 is MDHEN and CDR2 is SYDVKM. CDR3 nucleotide sequence: TGTGCCAGCAGTGGGACAGGGCCGATTTCACCCCTCCACTTT. Its protein is CASSGTGPISPLHF.

This chain connects TRBV28 to TRBJ1-4, with 7 bases lining up with TRBD1. The germline V gene encodes CDR1 MDHEN and CDR2 SYDVKM. CDR3 length: 15 amino acids. V trimming: 3 bases; J trimming: 2 bases; junction bases outside the gene matches: 3. The CDR3 sequence is CASSFRRGTNEKLFF. As DNA, the CDR3 is TGTGCCAGCAGTTTCCGCAGGGGGACTAATGAAAAACTGTTTTTT. Full variable domain (outside the CDR3, taken from reference TRBV28 and TRBJ1-4): DVKVTQSSRYLVKRTGEKVFLECVQDMDHENMFWYRQDPGLGLRLIYFSYDVKMKEKGDIPEGYSVSREKKERFSLILESASTNQTSMYLCASSFRRGTNEKLFFGSGTQLSVL.

The chain joins TRBV6-5 to TRBJ2-7, with 8 bases fitting TRBD2. The CDR3 length is 16 residues. Germline V gene lookup returns CDR1 MNHEY and CDR2 SVGAGI. With V trimmed by 2 bases and J by 5 bases, 11 bases remained unmatched. CDR3 DNA sequence: TGTGCCAGCAGTTACACGGGTAGCGGGGCGACCGACGAGCAGTACTTC. This encodes CASSYTGSGATDEQYF.

The chain recombines TRBV5-4 with TRBJ1-4; 9 bases map to TRBD1. Trimming cost V 4 bases and J 0 bases; bases outside gene matches: 4. The length of the CDR3 is 16 residues. CDR1 SGHNT and CDR2 YYREEE come from the germline V gene (reference sequence). In DNA form, the CDR3 reads TGTGCCAGCAGCCCGGACAGGGGACCAACTAATGAAAAACTGTTTTTT. It codes for CASSPDRGPTNEKLFF.

This chain links TRBV24-1 with TRBJ2-2; maybe TRBD2 (5 bases). The CDR3 is 13 residues long. Germline V gene lookup returns CDR1 KGHDR and CDR2 SFDVKD. The germline V and J ends were trimmed by 6 bases and 4 bases, with 8 bases remaining between them. This CDR3 is CATSTEATGELFF. Here the CDR3 DNA reads TGTGCCACCAGTACGGAGGCCACCGGGGAGCTGTTTTTT.

This clone was observed a single time. The DNA for the CDR3 is TGTGCCAGTAGTATAGGTCGGAACACTGAAGCTTTCTTT. Encoded protein: CASSIGRNTEAFF. V and J are TRBV19 and TRBJ1-1; no definite D call. The CDR3 has 13 residues. Trimming cost V 1 base and J 1 base, with 4 bases left between them. The germline V gene encodes CDR1 LNHDA and CDR2 SQIVND (reference sequence).

The V and J genes are TRBV6-5 and TRBJ1-1; TRBD1 aligns across 10 bases. V lost 4 bases, J lost 3 bases, and 5 bases stayed unmatched. Looked up from germline, CDR1 is MNHEY and CDR2 is SVGAGI. The CDR3 is 15 residues long. The CDR3 loop reads CASSSRDRGYTEAFF. The DNA for the CDR3 is TGTGCCAGCAGTTCCAGGGACAGGGGTTACACTGAAGCTTTCTTT.

The V call is TRBV27, the J call TRBJ2-7; 12 nucleotides line up with TRBD2. The CDR3 length is 15 residues. Germline V gene lookup returns CDR1 MNHEY and CDR2 SMNVEV (reference sequence). V shed 6 bases, J shed 4 bases, and the junction held 7 bases outside the gene matches. This CDR3 reads CASRRSTSGRYEQYF. The CDR3 nucleotides are TGTGCCAGCAGGCGGTCGACTAGCGGGAGATACGAGCAGTACTTC.

CDR3 coding DNA: TGCAGTGCTAGTCCGACGCGGCGGGTCAGCAATCAGCCCCAGCATTTT. Its protein product is CSASPTRRVSNQPQHF. This chain connects TRBV20-1 to TRBJ1-5; the D is unclear. The CDR3 sequence is 16 residues long. The V gene's germline CDR1 is DFQATT and CDR2 SNEGSKA (reference sequence). The ends were cut back, 3 bases at V and 1 base at J, with 16 bases in the middle.

This clone occurred a few times. The genes are TRBV7-2 and TRBJ2-7; D is perhaps TRBD1 (6 bases). The CDR3 runs 15 residues. V was trimmed by 2 bases and J by 3 bases, leaving 14 bases between them. Germline CDR1 is SGHTA and CDR2 is FQGNSA. As DNA, the CDR3 is TGTGCCAGCAGCTTACATTTAGGGGGATACTACGAGCAGTACTTC. This gives the protein CASSLHLGGYYEQYF. The full variable domain, completed using reference TRBV7-2 and TRBJ2-7, is GAGVSQSPSNKVTEKGKDVELRCDPISGHTALYWYRQSLGQGLEFLIYFQGNSAPDKSGLPSDRFSAERTGGSVSTLTIQRTQQEDSAVYLCASSLHLGGYYEQYFGPGTRLTVT.